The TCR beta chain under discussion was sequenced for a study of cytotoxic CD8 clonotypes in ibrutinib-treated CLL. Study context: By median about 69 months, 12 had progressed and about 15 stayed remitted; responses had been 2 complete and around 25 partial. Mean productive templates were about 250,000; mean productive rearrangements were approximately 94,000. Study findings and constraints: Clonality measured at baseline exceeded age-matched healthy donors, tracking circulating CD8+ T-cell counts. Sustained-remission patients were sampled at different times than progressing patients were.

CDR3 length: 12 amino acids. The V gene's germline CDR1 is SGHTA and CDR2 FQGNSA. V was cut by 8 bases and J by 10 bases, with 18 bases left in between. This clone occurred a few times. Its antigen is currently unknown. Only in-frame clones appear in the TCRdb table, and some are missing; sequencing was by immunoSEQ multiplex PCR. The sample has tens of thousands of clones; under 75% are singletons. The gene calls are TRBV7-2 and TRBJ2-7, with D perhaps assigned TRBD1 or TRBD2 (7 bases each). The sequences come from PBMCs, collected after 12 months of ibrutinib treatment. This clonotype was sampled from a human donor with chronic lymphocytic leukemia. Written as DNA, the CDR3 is TGTGCCAGCGCCATCAGGGGGGGAGTACAGTACTTC. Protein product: CASAIRGGVQYF.